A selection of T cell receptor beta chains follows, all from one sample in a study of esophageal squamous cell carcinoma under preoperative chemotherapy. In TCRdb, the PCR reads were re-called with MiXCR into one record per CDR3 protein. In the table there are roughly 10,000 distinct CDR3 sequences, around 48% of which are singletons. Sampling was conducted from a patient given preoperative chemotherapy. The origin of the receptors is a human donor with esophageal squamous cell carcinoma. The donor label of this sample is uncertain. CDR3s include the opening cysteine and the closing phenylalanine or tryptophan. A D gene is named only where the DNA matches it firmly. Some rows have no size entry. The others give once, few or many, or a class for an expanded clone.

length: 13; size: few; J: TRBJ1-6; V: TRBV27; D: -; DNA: TGTGCCAGCAGTTTATCCCAGGGAACCCCCCTCCACTTT; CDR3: CASSLSQGTPLHF
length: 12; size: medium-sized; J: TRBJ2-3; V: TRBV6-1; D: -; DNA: TGTGCCAGCAAGGCTCTAGGGAATACGCAGTATTTT; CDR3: CASKALGNTQYF
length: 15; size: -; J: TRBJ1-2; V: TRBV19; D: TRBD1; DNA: TGTGCCAGTCGGGAGATCAACAGGGGGCTACAAGGCTACACCTTC; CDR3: CASREINRGLQGYTF
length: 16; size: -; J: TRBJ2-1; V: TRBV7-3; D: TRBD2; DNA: TGTGCCAGCAGCTTAATAGCGGGGGGGGGAAGGAATGAGCAGTTCTTC; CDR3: CASSLIAGGGRNEQFF
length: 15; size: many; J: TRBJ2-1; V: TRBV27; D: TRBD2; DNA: TGTGCCAGCAGGAACGGACTAGCGAGGTACGATGAGCAGTTCTTC; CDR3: CASRNGLARYDEQFF
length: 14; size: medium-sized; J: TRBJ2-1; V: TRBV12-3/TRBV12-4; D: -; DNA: TGTGCCAGCACCCCTGCCGGGACCAGCAATGAGCAGTTCTTC; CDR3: CASTPAGTSNEQFF
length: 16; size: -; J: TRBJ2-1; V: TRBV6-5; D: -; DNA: TGTGCCAGCAGTTCCTCTGCGGTAGCCTCCGAGGTGAAGCAGTTCTTC; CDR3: CASSSSAVASEVKQFF
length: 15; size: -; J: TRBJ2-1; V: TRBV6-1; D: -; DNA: TGTGCCAGCAGTACGGGACTTAGCTCCTACAATGAGCAGTTCTTC; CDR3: CASSTGLSSYNEQFF
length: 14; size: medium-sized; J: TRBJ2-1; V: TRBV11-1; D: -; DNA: TGTGCCAGCAGCTGGTTGGGGTACCAAGAGACCCAGTTCTTC; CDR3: CASSWLGYQETQFF
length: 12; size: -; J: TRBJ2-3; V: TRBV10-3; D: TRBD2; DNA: TGTGTGGCGGGGGGAGGCACAGATACGCAGTATTTT; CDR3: CVAGGGTDTQYF
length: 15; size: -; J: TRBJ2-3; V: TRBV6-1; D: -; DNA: TGTGCCAGCAGGACCGAGGCTGTGAGCACAGGTACGCAGTATTTT; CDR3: CASRTEAVSTGTQYF
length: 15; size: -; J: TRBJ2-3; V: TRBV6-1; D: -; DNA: TGTGCCAGCAGGACCGGGGCTGCTAACACAGATGCGCTGTATTTT; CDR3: CASRTGAANTDALYF
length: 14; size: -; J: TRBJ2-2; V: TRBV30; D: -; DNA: TGTGCCTGGAGTGCGCCAGGGTACACCGGGGAGCTGTTTTTT; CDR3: CAWSAPGYTGELFF
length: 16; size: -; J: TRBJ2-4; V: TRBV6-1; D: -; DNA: TGTGCCAGCGGGGGGGAAGGGGGGGGTGCCAAAGAGATTCAGTACTTC; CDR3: CASGGEGGGAKEIQYF
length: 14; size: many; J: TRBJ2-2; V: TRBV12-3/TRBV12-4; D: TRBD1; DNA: TGTGCCAGCAGAGGGACAGGGGATTCCGGGGAGCTGTTTTTT; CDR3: CASRGTGDSGELFF
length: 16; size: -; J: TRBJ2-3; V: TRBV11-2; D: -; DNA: TGTGCCAGCAGCGCACATGGAGGGGGGGCCACAGATACGCAGTATTTC; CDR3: CASSAHGGGATDTQYF
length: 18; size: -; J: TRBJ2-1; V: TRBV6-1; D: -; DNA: TGTGCCAGCAGTGAAGCTCCTGACCGGGATAATCAAGCCAATGAGCAGTTCTTC; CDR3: CASSEAPDRDNQANEQFF
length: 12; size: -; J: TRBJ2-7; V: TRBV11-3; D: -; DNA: TGTGCCAGCAGCCAAGGTCGGGAGGAGCAGTACTTC; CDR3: CASSQGREEQYF
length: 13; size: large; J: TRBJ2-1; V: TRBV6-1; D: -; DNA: TGTGCCAGCAGCGCCTCCCTTCAAGAGACCCAGTTCTTC; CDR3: CASSASLQETQFF
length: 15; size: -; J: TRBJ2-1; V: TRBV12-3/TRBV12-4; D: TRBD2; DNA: TGTGCCAGCAGTTTTCGGACTAGCGGGGTTAATGAGCAGTTCTTC; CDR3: CASSFRTSGVNEQFF
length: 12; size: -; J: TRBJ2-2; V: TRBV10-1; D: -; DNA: TGCGAGGGCAGTGCGAACACCGGGGAGCTGTTTTTC; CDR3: CEGSANTGELFF
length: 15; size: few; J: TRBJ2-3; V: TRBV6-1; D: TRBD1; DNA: TGTGCCAGCAGGCAGTGGGACAGGGGTGAGGATACGCAGTATTTT; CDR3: CASRQWDRGEDTQYF
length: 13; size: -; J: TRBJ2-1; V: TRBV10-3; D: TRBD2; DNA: TGTGCCACCCTAGCGGGAGGGCGCGATGAGCAGTTCTTC; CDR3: CATLAGGRDEQFF
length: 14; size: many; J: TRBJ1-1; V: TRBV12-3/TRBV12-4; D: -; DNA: TGTGCCAGCAGTTTTGGAAGGGGGAGGGCTGAAGCTTTCTTT; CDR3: CASSFGRGRAEAFF
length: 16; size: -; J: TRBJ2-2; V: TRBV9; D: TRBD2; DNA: TGTGCCAGCAGCGTAGGACTAGCGGGTAGGACCGGGGAGCTGTTTTTT; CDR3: CASSVGLAGRTGELFF
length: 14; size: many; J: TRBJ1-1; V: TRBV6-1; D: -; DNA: TGTGCCAGCAGTGAGGGCTCGGGGGACACTGAAGCTTTCTTT; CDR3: CASSEGSGDTEAFF
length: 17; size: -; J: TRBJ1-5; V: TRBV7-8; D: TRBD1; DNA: TGTGCCAGCAGCTTGAGGGGGCGGGGGGGGGGCAATCAGCCCCAGCATTTT; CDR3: CASSLRGRGGGNQPQHF
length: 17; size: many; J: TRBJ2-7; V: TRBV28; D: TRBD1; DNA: TGTGCCAGCAGACTAAAAGGACAGGGGGCTGGTGGGGACGAGCAGTACTTC; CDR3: CASRLKGQGAGGDEQYF
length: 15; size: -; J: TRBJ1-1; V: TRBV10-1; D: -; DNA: TGCGCCAGCAGTGTCGATCGAGGAGAGAACACTGAAGCTTTCTTT; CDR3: CASSVDRGENTEAFF
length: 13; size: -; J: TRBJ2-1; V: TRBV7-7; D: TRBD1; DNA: TGTGCTAGCAGCTTAGGACAGGATAATGAGCAGTTCTTC; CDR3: CASSLGQDNEQFF
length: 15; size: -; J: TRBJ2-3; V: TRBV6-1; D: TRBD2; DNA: TGTGCCAGCAGGGGGCTGACTAGCGGCACAGATACGCAGTATTTT; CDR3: CASRGLTSGTDTQYF
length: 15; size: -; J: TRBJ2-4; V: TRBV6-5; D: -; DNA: TGTGCCAGCAGTTACTCTTCCGGACAGTGGGGCATTCAGTACTTC; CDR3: CASSYSSGQWGIQYF
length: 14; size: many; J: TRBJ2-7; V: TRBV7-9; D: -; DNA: TGTGCCAGCAGCTTTGGGCTGTCCCTAGACGAGCAGTACTTC; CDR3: CASSFGLSLDEQYF
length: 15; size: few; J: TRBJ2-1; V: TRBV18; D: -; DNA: TGTGCCAGCTCACCAAATGCGGCTAACAAAGAGACCCAGTTCTTC; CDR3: CASSPNAANKETQFF
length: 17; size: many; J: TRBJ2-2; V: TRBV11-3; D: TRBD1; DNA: TGTGCCAGCAGCTTAGCCAGACAGGGGGAGGACACCGGGGAGCTGTTTTTT; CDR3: CASSLARQGEDTGELFF
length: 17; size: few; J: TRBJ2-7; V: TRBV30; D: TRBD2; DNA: TGTGCCTGGAGCCAGCCCCCCAGACTAGCGCAAACCTACGAGCAGTACTTC; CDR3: CAWSQPPRLAQTYEQYF
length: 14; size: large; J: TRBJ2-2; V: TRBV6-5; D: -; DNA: TGTGCCAGCAGTTACTCGAGGGACACCGGGGAGCTGTTTTTT; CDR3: CASSYSRDTGELFF
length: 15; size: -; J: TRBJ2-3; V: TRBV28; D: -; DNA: TGTGCCAGCAGTGGTGCTCGTAGAGTCTATGATACGCAGTATTTT; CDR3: CASSGARRVYDTQYF
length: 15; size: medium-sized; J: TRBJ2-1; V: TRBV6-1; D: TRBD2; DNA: TGTGCCAGCAGTGAAAGTCTAGCGGGAGCCTACGAGCAGTTCTTC; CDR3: CASSESLAGAYEQFF
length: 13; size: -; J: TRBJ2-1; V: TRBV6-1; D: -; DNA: TGTGCCAGCAGCACGAGGTGGCAAAATGAGCAGTTTTTT; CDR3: CASSTRWQNEQFF
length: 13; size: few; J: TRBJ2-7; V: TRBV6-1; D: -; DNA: TGTGCCAGCAGTGAATTCGGGACCTACGAGCAGTACTTC; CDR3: CASSEFGTYEQYF
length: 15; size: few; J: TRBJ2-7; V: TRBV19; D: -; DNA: TGTGCCAGTAGCGGACAAGCCGGCAGATCCTACGAGCAGTACTTC; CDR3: CASSGQAGRSYEQYF
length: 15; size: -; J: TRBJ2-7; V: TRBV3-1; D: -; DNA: TGTGCCAGCAGCCAATCCCGTCCTCCTCCCTACGAGCAGTACTTC; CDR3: CASSQSRPPPYEQYF
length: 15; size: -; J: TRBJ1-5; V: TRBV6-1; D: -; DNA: TGTGCCAGCAGAACTGGGGGTGGCGATTCTCAGCCCCAGCATTTT; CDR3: CASRTGGGDSQPQHF
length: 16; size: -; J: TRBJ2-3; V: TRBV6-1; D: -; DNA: TGTGCCAGCACGGTTTTTGGGGGACGTGGCCCAGAGACGCAGTATTTC; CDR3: CASTVFGGRGPETQYF
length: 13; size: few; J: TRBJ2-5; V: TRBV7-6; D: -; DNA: TGTGCCAGCAGCACATCCCAAGGGTCAGAGCAGTACTTC; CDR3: CASSTSQGSEQYF
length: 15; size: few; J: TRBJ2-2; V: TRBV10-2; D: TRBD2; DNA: TGCGCCAGCAGTGATTTGCGGGAGGTGGGCGGGGAGCTGTTTTTT; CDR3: CASSDLREVGGELFF
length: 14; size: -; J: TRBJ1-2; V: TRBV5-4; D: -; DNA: TGTGCCAGCAGCTTCGGGGACATTTACTATGGCTACACCTTC; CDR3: CASSFGDIYYGYTF
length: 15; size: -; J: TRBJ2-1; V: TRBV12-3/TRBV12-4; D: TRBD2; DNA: TGTGCCAGCAGGGGCCAGCGGGGGGGAAACAATGAGCAGTTCTTC; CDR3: CASRGQRGGNNEQFF
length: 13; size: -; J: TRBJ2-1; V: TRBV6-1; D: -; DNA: TGTGCCAGCACTGGACGTGAATACAATGAGCAGTTCTTC; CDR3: CASTGREYNEQFF
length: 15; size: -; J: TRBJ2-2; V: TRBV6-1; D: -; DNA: TGTGCCAGCAGTGTCACGGGAAAGACGAACGGGGAGCTGTTTTTT; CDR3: CASSVTGKTNGELFF